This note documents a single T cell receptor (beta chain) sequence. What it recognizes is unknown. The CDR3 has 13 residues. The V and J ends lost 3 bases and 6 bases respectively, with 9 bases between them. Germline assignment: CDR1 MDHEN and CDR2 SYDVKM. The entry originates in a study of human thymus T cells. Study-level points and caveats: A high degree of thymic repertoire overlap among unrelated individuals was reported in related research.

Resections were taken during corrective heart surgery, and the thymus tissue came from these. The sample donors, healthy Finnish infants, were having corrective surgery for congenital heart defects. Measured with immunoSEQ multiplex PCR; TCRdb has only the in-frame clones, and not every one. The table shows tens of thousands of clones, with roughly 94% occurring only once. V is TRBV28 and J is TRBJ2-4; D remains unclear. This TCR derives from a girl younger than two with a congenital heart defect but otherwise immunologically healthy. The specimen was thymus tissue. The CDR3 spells CASSFMGGNIQYF. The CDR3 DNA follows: TGTGCCAGCAGTTTTATGGGCGGAAACATTCAGTACTTC.